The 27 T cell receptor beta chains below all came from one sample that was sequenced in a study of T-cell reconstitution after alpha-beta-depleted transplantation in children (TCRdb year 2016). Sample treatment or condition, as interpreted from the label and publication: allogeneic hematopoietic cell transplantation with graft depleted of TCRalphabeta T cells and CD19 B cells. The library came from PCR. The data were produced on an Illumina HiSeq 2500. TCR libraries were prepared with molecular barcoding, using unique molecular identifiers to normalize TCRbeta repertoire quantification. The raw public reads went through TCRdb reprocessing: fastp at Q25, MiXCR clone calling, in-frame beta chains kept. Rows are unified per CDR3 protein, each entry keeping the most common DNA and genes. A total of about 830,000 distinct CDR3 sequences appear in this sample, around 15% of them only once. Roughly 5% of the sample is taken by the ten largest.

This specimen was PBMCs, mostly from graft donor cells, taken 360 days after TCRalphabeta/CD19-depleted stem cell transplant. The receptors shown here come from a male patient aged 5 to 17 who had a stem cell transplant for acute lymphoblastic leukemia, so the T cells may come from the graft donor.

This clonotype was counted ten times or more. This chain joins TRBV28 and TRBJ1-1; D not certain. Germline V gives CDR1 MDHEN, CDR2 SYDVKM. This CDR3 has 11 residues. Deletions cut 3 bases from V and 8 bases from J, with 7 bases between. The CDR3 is CASSLAPEAFF. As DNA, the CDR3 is TGTGCCAGCAGTTTGGCTCCGGAAGCTTTCTTT.

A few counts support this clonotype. CDR3 loop: CSVLLPWTGGGNYGYTF. The DNA for the CDR3 is TGCAGCGTTTTGCTGCCCTGGACAGGGGGCGGAAACTATGGCTACACCTTC. The chain has TRBV29-1 and TRBJ1-2; 11 nucleotides align to TRBD1. Germline V gene lookup returns CDR1 SQVTM and CDR2 ANQGSEA. The CDR3 has 17 amino acids. The J segment lost 2 bases and the V segment lost 5 bases, leaving 13 bases of the junction unmatched.

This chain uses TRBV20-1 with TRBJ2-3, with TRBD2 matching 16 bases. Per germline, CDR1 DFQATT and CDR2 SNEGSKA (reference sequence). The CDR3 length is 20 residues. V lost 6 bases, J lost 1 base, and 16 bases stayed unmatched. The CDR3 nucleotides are TGCAGTGCCCTAACCCCGGGACTAGCGGGAGGGCCGGCGGGCACAGATACGCAGTATTTT. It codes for CSALTPGLAGGPAGTDTQYF.

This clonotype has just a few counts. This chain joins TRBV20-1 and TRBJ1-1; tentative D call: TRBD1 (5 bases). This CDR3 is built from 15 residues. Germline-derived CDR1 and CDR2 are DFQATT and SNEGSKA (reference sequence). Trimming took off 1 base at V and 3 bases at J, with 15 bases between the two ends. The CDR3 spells CSARGGGVWDTEAFF. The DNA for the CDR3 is TGCAGTGCTAGAGGAGGAGGGGTATGGGACACTGAAGCTTTCTTT.

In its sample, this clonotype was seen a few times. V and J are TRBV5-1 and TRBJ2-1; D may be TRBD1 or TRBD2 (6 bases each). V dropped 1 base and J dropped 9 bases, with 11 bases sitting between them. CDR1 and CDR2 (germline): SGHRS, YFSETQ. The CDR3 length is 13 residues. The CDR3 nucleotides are TGCGCCAGCAGCTTGAGGGGGGCGCGTGAGCAGTTCTTC. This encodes CASSLRGAREQFF.

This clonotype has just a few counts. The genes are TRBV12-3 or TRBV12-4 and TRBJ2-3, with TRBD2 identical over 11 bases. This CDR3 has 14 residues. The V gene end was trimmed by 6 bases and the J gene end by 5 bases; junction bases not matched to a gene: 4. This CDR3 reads CASSSSGRLDTQYF. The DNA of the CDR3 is TGTGCCAGCAGCTCTAGCGGGAGGTTAGATACGCAGTATTTT.

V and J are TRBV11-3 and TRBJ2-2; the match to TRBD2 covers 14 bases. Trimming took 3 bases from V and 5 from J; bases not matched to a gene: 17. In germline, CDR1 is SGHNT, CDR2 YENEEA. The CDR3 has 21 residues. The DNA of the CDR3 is TGTGCCAGCAGCTTTTCCACGGGACTAGCGGGAGTAAAAATCGGAACCGGGGAGCTGTTTTTT. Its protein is CASSFSTGLAGVKIGTGELFF.

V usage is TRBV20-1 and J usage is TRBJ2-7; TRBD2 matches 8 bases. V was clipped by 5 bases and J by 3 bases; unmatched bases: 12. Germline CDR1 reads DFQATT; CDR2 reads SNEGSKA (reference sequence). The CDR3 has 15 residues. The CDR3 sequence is CSARPFSGTSYEQYF. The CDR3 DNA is TGCAGTGCTCGACCCTTTAGCGGGACCAGCTACGAGCAGTACTTC.

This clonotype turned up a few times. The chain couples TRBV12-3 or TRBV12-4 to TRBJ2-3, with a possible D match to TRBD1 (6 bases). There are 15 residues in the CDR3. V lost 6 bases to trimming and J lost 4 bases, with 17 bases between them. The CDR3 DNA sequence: TGTGCCAGCAGCCCAGGACAGCTCGCACCAGATACGCAGTATTTT. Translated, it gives CASSPGQLAPDTQYF.

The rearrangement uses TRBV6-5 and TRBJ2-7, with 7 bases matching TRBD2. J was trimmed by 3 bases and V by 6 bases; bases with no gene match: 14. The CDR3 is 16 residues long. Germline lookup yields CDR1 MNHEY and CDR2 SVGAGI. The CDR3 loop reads CASRLAGRRENYEQYF. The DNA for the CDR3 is TGTGCCAGCAGACTCGCGGGGAGGCGGGAGAACTACGAGCAGTACTTC.

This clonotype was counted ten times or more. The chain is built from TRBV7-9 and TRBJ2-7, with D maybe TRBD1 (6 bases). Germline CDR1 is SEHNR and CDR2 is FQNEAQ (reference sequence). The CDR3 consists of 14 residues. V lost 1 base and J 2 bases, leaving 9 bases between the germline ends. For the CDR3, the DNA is TGTGCCAGCAGCTTAGTGGGGGCTGCCTACGAGCAGTACTTC. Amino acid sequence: CASSLVGAAYEQYF.

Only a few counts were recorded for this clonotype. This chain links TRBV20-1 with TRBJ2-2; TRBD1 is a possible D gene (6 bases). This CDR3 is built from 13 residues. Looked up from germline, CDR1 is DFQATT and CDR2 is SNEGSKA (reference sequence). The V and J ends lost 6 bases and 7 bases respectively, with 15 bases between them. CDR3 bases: TGCAGTGCGAGCATGGACAGCTACGGGGAGCTGTTTTTT. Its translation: CSASMDSYGELFF.

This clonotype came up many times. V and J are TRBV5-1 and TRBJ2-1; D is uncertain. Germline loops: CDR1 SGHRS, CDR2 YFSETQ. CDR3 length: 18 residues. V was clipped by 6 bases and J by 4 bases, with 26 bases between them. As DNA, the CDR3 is TGCGCCAGCACCCCATCTAGTCCTAAACTCCTACGGTACAATGAGCAGTTCTTC. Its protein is CASTPSSPKLLRYNEQFF.

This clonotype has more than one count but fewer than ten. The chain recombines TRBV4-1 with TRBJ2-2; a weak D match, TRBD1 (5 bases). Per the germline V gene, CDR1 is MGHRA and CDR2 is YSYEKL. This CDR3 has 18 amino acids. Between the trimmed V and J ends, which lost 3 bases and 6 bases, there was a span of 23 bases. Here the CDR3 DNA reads TGCGCCAGCAGCCACCGACAGATTTCTTCGATAACAGCCGGGGAGCTGTTTTTT. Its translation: CASSHRQISSITAGELFF.

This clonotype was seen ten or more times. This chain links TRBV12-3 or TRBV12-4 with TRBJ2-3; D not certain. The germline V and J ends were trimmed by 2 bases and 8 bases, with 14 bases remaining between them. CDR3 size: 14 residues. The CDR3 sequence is CASSLSHSRTTQYF. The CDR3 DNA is TGTGCCAGCAGTTTATCCCATTCTAGGACTACGCAGTATTTT.

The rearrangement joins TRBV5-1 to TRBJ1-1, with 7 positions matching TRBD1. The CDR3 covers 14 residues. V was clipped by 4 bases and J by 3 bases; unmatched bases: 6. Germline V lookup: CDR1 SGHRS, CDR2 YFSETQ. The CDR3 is CASSVYRGDTEAFF. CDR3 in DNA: TGCGCCAGCAGCGTGTACAGGGGAGACACTGAAGCTTTCTTT.

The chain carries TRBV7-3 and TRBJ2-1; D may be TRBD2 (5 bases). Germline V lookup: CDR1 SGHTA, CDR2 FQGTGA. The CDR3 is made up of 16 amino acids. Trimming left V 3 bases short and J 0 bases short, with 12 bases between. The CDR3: CASSFRLWSSYNEQFF. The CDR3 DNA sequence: TGTGCCAGCAGCTTTCGACTATGGAGCTCCTACAATGAGCAGTTCTTC.

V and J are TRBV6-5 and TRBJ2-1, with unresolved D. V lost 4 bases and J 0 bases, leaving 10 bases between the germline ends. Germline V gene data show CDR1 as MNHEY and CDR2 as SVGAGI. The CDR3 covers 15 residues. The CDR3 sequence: CASSSAVRSYNEQFF. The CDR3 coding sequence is TGTGCCAGCAGTTCGGCGGTGCGCTCCTACAATGAGCAGTTCTTC.

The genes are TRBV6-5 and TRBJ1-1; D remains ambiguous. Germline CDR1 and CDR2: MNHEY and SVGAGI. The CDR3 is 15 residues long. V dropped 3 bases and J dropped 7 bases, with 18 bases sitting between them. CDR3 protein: CASSYSTRFASEAFF. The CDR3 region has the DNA TGTGCCAGCAGTTATTCGACCCGCTTTGCCAGTGAAGCTTTCTTT.

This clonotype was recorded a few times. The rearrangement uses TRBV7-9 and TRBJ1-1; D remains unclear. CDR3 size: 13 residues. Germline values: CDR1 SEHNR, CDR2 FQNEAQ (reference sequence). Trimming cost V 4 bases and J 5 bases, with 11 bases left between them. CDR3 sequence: CASSSPLVTEAFF. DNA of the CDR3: TGTGCCAGCAGCTCCCCTCTTGTAACTGAAGCTTTCTTT. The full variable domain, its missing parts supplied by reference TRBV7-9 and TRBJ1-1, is DTGVSQNPRHKITKRGQNVTFRCDPISEHNRLYWYRQTLGQGPEFLTYFQNEAQLEKSRLLSDRFSAERPKGSFSTLEIQRTEQGDSAMYLCASSSPLVTEAFFGQGTRLTVV.

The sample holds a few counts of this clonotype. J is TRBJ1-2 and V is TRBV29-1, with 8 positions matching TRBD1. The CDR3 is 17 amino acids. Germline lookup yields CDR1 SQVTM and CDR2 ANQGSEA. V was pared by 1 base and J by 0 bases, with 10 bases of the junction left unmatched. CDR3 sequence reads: CSVEAWTGSPANYGYTF. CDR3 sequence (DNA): TGCAGCGTTGAAGCTTGGACAGGGAGCCCAGCTAACTATGGCTACACCTTC.

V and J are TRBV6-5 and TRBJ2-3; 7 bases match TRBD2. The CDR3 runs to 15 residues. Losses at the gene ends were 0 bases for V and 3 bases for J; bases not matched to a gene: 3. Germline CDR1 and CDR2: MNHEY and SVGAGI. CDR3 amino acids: CASSYSGGRTDTQYF. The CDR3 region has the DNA TGTGCCAGCAGTTACTCCGGCGGGAGAACAGATACGCAGTATTTT.

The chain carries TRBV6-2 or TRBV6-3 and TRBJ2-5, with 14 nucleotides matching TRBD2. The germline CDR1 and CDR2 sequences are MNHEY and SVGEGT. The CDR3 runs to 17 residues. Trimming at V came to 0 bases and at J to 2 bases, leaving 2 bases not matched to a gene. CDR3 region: CASSYSTSGRDQETQYF. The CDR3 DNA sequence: TGTGCCAGCAGTTACTCGACTAGCGGGAGGGATCAAGAGACCCAGTACTTC.

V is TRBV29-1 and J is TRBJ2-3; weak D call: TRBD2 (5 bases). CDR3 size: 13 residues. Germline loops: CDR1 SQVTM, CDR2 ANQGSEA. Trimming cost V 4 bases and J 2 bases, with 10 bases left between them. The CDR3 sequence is CSVGGIYTDTQYF. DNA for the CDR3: TGCAGCGTTGGAGGGATTTACACAGATACGCAGTATTTT.

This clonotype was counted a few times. The CDR3 nucleotides are TGTGCCAGCAGCTCCCTTTTCGGGACAGGGGTTTTCGAGCAGTACTTC. The encoded protein is CASSSLFGTGVFEQYF. The chain carries TRBV5-6 and TRBJ2-7, with TRBD1 matching over 10 bases. Germline CDR1 reads SGHDT; CDR2 reads YYEEEE. The CDR3 has 16 residues. Germline trimming cut 3 bases from V and 6 bases from J; bases unmatched to any gene: 12. The full variable domain, completed using reference TRBV5-6 and TRBJ2-7, is DAGVTQSPTHLIKTRGQQVTLRCSPKSGHDTVSWYQQALGQGPQFIFQYYEEEERQRGNFPDRFSGHQFPNYSSELNVNALLLGDSALYLCASSSLFGTGVFEQYFGPGTRLTVT.

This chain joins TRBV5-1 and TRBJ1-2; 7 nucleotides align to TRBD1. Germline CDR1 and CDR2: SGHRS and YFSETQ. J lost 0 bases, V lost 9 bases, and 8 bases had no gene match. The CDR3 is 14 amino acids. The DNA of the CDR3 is TGCGCCACCAAGGCAGGGGGAACTAACTATGGCTACACCTTC. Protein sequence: CATKAGGTNYGYTF.

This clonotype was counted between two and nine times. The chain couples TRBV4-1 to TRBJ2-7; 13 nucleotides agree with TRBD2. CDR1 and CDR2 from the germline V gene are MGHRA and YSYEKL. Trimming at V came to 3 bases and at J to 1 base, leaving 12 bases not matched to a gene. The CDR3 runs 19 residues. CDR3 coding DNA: TGCGCCAGCAGCCAGAGGACTAGCGGGGGAATTACCCGATCCTACGAGCAGTACTTC. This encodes CASSQRTSGGITRSYEQYF.